The T cell receptor beta chain described here comes from a study of control samples from healthy donors and cancer patients. Measured with immunoSEQ multiplex PCR; TCRdb has only the in-frame clones, and not every one. The sample yields roughly 86,000 clones, 75% to 95% seen once. Only one count was recorded for this clone. The V gene's germline CDR1 is SGHNT and CDR2 YYREEE (reference sequence). The V gene lost 4 bases and the J gene lost 1 base, with 20 bases spanning the gap. CDR3 length: 17 residues. Sequenced input: blood. This receptor was obtained from a woman aged 18-29 years in good health. V is TRBV5-4 and J is TRBJ1-1; D unclear. Written as DNA, the CDR3 is TGTGCCAGCAGCCGAGGAGGAGTGGCTTCGGGGAACACTGAAGCTTTCTTT. Protein: CASSRGGVASGNTEAFF.